Described below is a single T cell receptor (beta chain) sequence and its context. As yet, its antigen is unknown. The data derive from a study of shared clonotypes between healthy human individuals. Findings and caveats of the study: Unshared clonotypes carried lower generation probabilities than those common to all four donors. Rarefaction indicated that sorted-subset sequencing remained incomplete although depth was large. Donor scarcity curtailed the genetic and exposure-history diversity represented herein.

The assay used deep level. This table comes from immunoSEQ multiplex PCR, and its TCRdb copy is limited to in-frame clones, with some not included. The sample consists of 2,100,000 or so clones, 95% of them appearing once. The V gene end was trimmed by 3 bases and the J gene end by 7 bases; junction bases not matched to a gene: 6. Germline V gene lookup returns CDR1 MNHNS and CDR2 SASEGT. The CDR3 runs 16 residues. The source is a man aged 18 to 29 in good health. Sequenced: naive CD4+ T cells sorted from blood. The subset here: CD45RA+ positively selected. The chain combines TRBV6-1 with TRBJ2-7; 16 bases line up with TRBD2. CDR3 protein: CASSDRPGLAGGEQYF. CDR3 bases: TGTGCCAGCAGTGACAGACCGGGACTAGCGGGAGGGGAGCAGTACTTC.